A selection of T cell receptor beta chains follows, all from one sample in a study of T cells in Graves' hyperthyroidism and ophthalmopathy. MiXCR was run by TCRdb on the multiplex PCR reads, yielding one entry per CDR3 protein. In the table there are about 680,000 distinct CDR3 sequences, around a third of which are singletons. Sequencing was carried out using blood. The source is a woman in her thirties or forties with Graves' hyperthyroidism. The CDR3 runs from the conserved cysteine through the conserved F or W. A D gene is named only where the DNA matches it firmly. The size entry is marked missing in some rows and otherwise reads once, few, many or a size class.

>NA|TRBJ1-6|NA|TRBV2
TGTGCCTCCCGGGACTCACAAAATTCACCCCTCCACTTT
CASRDSQNSPLHF
>TRBD1|TRBJ1-2|NA|TRBV6-5
TGTGCCAGCAGTCACCCACGGGACAGAACCTATGGCTACACCTTC
CASSHPRDRTYGYTF
>TRBD1|TRBJ1-4|few|TRBV7-2
TGTGCCAGCAGCCCCCCTGGAACAGGGGTTTATGAAAAACTGTTTTTT
CASSPPGTGVYEKLFF
>NA|TRBJ2-7|many|TRBV29-1
TGCAGCGTCGGAGCGTCCCACGAGCAGTACTTC
CSVGASHEQYF
>TRBD1|TRBJ1-1|few|TRBV7-8
TGTGCCAGCGTTGCCCGACAGGGCCCACGCGGCAACACTGAAGCTTTCTTT
CASVARQGPRGNTEAFF
>NA|TRBJ2-7|NA|TRBV2
TGTGCCAGCAGTGACACCTACTCCTACGAGCAGTACTTC
CASSDTYSYEQYF
>NA|TRBJ2-2|few|TRBV6-5
TGTGCCAGCAGTTACGCGGGGACCGGGGAGCTGTTTTTT
CASSYAGTGELFF
>TRBD1|TRBJ1-5|NA|TRBV11-2
TGTGCCAGCAGCGCGGACAGGGGGCTGTTTCAGCCCCAGCATTTT
CASSADRGLFQPQHF
>NA|TRBJ2-2|NA|TRBV4-1
TGCGCCAGCAGCCAAGAGGGCCAGAACACCGGGGAGCTGTTTTTT
CASSQEGQNTGELFF
>NA|TRBJ1-1|many|TRBV11-1
TGTGCCAGCAGCTCCAGTTACACTGAAGCTTTCTTT
CASSSSYTEAFF
>NA|TRBJ2-7|few|TRBV12-3/TRBV12-4
TGTGCCAGCAGTCACTACAACGGACGGACGGGGCTTTACGAGCAGTACTTC
CASSHYNGRTGLYEQYF
>TRBD1|TRBJ1-1|many|TRBV5-6
TGTGCCAGCAGTACAGGGGAAACTGAAGCTTTCTTT
CASSTGETEAFF
>NA|TRBJ2-3|NA|TRBV24-1
TGTGCCACCAGTGATTCAAGGCCCGCAGATACGCAGTATTTT
CATSDSRPADTQYF
>TRBD2|TRBJ2-7|NA|TRBV7-2
TGTGCCAGCAGCTTAAGTATAGCGGGTTCCTACGAGCAGTACTTC
CASSLSIAGSYEQYF
>NA|TRBJ2-7|many|TRBV7-2
TGTGCCAGCAGCTCCCCCCGGGGTAGCGGTTCCTACGAGCAGTACTTC
CASSSPRGSGSYEQYF
>NA|TRBJ1-2|many|TRBV7-2
TGTGCCAGCAGCTTAGAGTGGGACTATGGCTACACCTTC
CASSLEWDYGYTF
>TRBD2|TRBJ2-3|NA|TRBV20-1
TGCAGTGCTAGGGGGACTAGCGGGGCAGATACGCAGTATTTT
CSARGTSGADTQYF
>NA|TRBJ1-2|many|TRBV29-1
TGCAGCGTCCCGGGGGCAGGGAACTATGGCTACACCTTC
CSVPGAGNYGYTF
>NA|TRBJ1-6|NA|TRBV9
TGTGCCAGCAGCGGATGGCAACAGGGCCCTAATTCACCCCTCCACTTT
CASSGWQQGPNSPLHF
>NA|TRBJ2-3|NA|TRBV7-9
TGTGCCAGCAGTTATATGGTGGTAACAGATACGCAGTATTTT
CASSYMVVTDTQYF
>TRBD1|TRBJ1-5|NA|TRBV12-3/TRBV12-4
TGTGCCAGCAGTTTAGGGGTAGGGGGCGGCAATCAGCCCCAGCATTTT
CASSLGVGGGNQPQHF
>TRBD2|TRBJ2-5|once|TRBV20-1
TGCAGTGCCCCCGGGCGGGGGGCTGACCAAGAGACCCAGTACTTC
CSAPGRGADQETQYF
>NA|TRBJ2-1|NA|TRBV7-2
TGTGCCAGCAGCTTATCGGGGGAGCAGTTCTTC
CASSLSGEQFF
>NA|TRBJ1-3|many|TRBV9
TGTGCCAGCAGCCAGGGACAACCTCGGAACACCATATATTTT
CASSQGQPRNTIYF
>NA|TRBJ1-2|NA|TRBV12-3/TRBV12-4
TGTGCCAGCAGCAGCTCATTAAGGGGGGACTATGGCTACACCTTC
CASSSSLRGDYGYTF
>NA|TRBJ1-1|NA|TRBV6-6
NA
CASSLLRATEAFF
>TRBD1|TRBJ1-1|NA|TRBV9
TGTGCCAGCAGCGTAGAGGAGGGGACAGGGGATCATGCTTTCTTT
CASSVEEGTGDHAFF
>TRBD1|TRBJ1-4|many|TRBV2
TGTGCCAGCAGGCGAACACCCGGGACAGGGTATGAAAAACTGTTTTTT
CASRRTPGTGYEKLFF
>TRBD1|TRBJ2-7|many|TRBV9
TGTGCCAGCAGCGTAGCTACGGGACAGGCGCCATACGAGCAGTACTTC
CASSVATGQAPYEQYF
>TRBD1|TRBJ1-2|NA|TRBV24-1
TGTGCCACCACGGGACAGGGCAGCTATGGCTACACCTTC
CATTGQGSYGYTF
>TRBD1|TRBJ1-5|NA|TRBV2
TGTGCCAGCAGTGAAAGAGGGGACAGTAATCAGCCCCAGCATTTT
CASSERGDSNQPQHF
>NA|TRBJ1-4|NA|TRBV6-1
TGTGCCAGCAGCCAAGCCCAGGAAAAACTGTTTTTT
CASSQAQEKLFF
>NA|TRBJ2-3|NA|TRBV15
TGTGCCACCAGCAGAGATTGGAGGGTACACACAGATACGCAGTATTTT
CATSRDWRVHTDTQYF
>NA|TRBJ1-1|many|TRBV10-3
TGTGCCATCAGTGATCCGGACGCACCGAACACTGAAGCTTTCTTT
CAISDPDAPNTEAFF
>NA|TRBJ2-2|many|TRBV9
TGTGCCAGCAGCGGACCGGGACACATCCACGCGAACACCGGGGAGCTGTTTTTT
CASSGPGHIHANTGELFF
>NA|TRBJ1-1|once|TRBV6-5
TGTGCCAGCAGTTGGGGGCCGACTACTGAAGCTTTCTTT
CASSWGPTTEAFF